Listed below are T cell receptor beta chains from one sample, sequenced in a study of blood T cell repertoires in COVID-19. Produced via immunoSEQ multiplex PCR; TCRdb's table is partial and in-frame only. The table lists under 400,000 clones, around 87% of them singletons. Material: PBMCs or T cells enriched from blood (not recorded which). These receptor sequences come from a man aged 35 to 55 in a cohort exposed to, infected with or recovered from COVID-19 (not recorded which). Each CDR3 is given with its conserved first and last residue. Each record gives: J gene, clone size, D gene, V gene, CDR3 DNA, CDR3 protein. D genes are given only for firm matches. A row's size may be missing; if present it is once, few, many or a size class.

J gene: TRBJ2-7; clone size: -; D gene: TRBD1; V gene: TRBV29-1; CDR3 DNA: TGCAGCGTTGAGGGGACAGGGGGGTACGAGCAGTACTTC; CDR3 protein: CSVEGTGGYEQYF
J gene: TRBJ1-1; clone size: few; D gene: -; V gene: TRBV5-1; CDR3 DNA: TGCGCCAGCAGCCGAGAACTGAACACTGAAGCTTTCTTT; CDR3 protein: CASSRELNTEAFF
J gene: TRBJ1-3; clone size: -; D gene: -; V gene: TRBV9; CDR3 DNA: TGTGCCAGCAGCGCCCAGGTGCAGGCGAATTCTGGAAACACCATATATTTT; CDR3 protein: CASSAQVQANSGNTIYF
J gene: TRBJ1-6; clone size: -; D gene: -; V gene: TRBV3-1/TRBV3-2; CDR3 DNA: TGTGCCAGCAGCCGAACAGGGACCTCCTATAATTCACCCCTCCACTTT; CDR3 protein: CASSRTGTSYNSPLHF
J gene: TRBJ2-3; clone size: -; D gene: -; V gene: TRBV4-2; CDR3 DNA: TGTGCCAGCAGCCAGGGGACAGGGGGGCTAGCGGGAGGGGCAGATACGCAGTATTTT; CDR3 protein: CASSQGTGGLAGGADTQYF
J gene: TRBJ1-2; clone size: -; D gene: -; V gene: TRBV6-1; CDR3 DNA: TGTGCCAGCAGTGAAGCGGGCTTGTATGGCTACACCTTC; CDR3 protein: CASSEAGLYGYTF
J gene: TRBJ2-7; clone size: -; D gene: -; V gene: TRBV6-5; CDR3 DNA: TGTGCCAGTAATCTTTATTCCTACGAGCAGTACTTC; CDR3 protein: CASNLYSYEQYF
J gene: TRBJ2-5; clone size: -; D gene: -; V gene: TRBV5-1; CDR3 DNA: TGCGCCAGCAGCCCTGGTGGAGGGAGAGAGACCCAGTACTTC; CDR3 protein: CASSPGGGRETQYF
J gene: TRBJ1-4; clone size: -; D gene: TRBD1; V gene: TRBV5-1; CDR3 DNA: TGCGCCAGCAGACGCGACAGGGGGAATGAAAAACTGTTTTTT; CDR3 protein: CASRRDRGNEKLFF
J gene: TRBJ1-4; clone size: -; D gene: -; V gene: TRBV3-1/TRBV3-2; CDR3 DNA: TGTGCCAGCAGCCAATCGGTCGGGGGAGAAAAACTGTTTTTT; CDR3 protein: CASSQSVGGEKLFF
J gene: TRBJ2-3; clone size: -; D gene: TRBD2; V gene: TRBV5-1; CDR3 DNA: TGCGCCAGCAGCCTACGGACTAGCGGAGGACGCACAGATACGCAGTATTTT; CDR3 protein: CASSLRTSGGRTDTQYF
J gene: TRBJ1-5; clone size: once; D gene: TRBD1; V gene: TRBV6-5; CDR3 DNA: TGTGCCAGCGGGAACAGGGGGGAAAATCAGCCCCAGCATTTT; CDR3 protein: CASGNRGENQPQHF
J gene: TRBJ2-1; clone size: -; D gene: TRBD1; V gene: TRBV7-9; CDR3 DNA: TGTGCCAGCAGCTTAGTTGGACAGGGGGCTCGTGAGCAGTTCTTC; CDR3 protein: CASSLVGQGAREQFF
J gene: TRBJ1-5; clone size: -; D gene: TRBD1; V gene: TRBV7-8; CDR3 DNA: TGTGCCAGCAGCTTATTAACAGGGGGCCGGAGCAATCAGCCCCAGCATTTT; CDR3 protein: CASSLLTGGRSNQPQHF
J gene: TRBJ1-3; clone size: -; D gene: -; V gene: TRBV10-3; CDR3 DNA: TGTGCCATCAAGCCCGTCTCTGGAAACACCATATATTTT; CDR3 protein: CAIKPVSGNTIYF
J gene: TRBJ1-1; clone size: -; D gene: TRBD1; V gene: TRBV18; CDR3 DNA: TGTGCCAGCTCAACCGGGACAGGGGCTAACACTGAAGCTTTCTTT; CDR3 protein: CASSTGTGANTEAFF
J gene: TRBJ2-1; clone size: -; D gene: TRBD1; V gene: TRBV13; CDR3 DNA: TGTGCCAGCAGCCCTAGATCCGGGACAGGGGAATACAATGAGCAGTTCTTC; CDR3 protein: CASSPRSGTGEYNEQFF
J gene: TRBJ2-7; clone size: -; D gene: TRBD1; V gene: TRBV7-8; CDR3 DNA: TGTGCCAGCAGCTTACAGGGGGCTTCCTACGAGCAGTACTTC; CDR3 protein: CASSLQGASYEQYF
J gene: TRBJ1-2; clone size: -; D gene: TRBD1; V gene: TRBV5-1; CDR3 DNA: TGCGCCAGCAGCTTGGGGGACAGGGAAAATCATGGCTACACCTTC; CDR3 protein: CASSLGDRENHGYTF
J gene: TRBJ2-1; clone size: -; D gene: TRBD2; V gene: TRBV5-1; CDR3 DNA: TGCGCCAGCAGCTGGTTCCCACTAGCGGGAGAGACCAATGAGCAGTTCTTC; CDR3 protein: CASSWFPLAGETNEQFF
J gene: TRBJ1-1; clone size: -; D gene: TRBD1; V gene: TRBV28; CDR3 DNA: TGTGCCAGCAGGACAGGGGCGAACACTGAAGCTTTCTTT; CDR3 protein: CASRTGANTEAFF
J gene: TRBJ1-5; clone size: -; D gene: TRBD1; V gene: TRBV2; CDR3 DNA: TGTGCCAGCAGTCAGACAGGGGCGCGGCAGCCCCAGCATTTT; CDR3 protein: CASSQTGARQPQHF
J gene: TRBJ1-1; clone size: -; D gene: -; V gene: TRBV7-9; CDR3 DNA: TGTGCCAGCAGATCCAGGGACATGAACACTGAAGCTTTCTTT; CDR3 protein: CASRSRDMNTEAFF
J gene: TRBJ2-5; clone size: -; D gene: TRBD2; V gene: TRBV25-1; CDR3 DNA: TGTGCCAGCAGTGAGAACCCCGGGGGGGAGACCCAGTACTTC; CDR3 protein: CASSENPGGETQYF
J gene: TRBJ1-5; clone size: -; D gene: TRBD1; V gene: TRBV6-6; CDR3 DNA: TGTGCCAGCAGTTTTCCGACAGGGGCGGACAATCAGCCCCAGCATTTT; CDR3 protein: CASSFPTGADNQPQHF
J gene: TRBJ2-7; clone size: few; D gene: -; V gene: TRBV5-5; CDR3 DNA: TGTGCCAGCAGCACACCAGGGGTTCTCTACGAGCAGTACTTC; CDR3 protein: CASSTPGVLYEQYF